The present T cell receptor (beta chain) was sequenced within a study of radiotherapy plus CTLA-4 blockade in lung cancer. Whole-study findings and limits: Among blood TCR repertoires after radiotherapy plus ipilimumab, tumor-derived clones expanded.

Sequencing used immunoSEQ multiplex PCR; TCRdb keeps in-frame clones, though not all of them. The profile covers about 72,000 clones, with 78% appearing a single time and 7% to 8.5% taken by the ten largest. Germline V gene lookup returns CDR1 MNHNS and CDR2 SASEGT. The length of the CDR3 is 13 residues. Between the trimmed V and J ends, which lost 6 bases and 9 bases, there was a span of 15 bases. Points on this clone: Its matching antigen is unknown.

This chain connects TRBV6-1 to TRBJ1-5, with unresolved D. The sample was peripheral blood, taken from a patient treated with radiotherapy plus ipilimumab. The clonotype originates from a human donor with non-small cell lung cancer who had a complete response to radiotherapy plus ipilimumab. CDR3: CASRADSSRPQHF. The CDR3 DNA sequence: TGTGCCAGCAGGGCGGATTCTAGCCGGCCCCAGCATTTT.